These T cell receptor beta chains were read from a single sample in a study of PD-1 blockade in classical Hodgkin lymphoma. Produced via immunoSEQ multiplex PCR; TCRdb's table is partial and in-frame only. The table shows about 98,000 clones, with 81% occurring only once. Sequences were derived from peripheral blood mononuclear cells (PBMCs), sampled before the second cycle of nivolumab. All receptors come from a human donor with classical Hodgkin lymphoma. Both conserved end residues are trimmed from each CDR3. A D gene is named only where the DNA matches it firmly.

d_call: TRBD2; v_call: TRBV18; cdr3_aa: ASSQGLAEYEQY
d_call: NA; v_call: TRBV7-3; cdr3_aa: ASSLVGTTDTQY
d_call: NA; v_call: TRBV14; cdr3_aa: ASGVQGNTGELF
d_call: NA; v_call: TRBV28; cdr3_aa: ASSFGATGNQPQH
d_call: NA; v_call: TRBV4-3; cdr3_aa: ASSQTGLEAF
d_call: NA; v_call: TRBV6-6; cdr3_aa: ASSPGAAQPQH
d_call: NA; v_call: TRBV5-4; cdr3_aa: ASSGRDTRNTEAF
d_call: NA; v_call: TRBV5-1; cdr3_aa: ASSLAFGRSEAF
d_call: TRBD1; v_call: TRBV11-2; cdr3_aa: ASTPSGTVEKLF
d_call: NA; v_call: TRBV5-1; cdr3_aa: ASSLVQNAEAF
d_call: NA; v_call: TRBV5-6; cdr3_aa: ASSRPGSLNTEAF
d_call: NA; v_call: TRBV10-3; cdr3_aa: AISDSTDTQY
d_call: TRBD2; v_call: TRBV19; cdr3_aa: ASSRPGTSGRGNEQF
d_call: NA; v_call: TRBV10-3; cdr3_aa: ATLRGVADLYEQY
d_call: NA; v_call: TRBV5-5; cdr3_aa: ASSSPPGHEQY